This TCR beta chain was observed in a study of T cell repertoires in cytomegalovirus infection (dated by TCRdb to the late 2010s). For the wider study: The HLA type of each donor mattered for the analysis, because public TCR beta signatures pointed to carriage of CMV infection along with the matching HLA type. Overall study outcomes, separate from this receptor: In the ex vivo response, HLA-C-restricted CMV-specific TCR beta clonotypes were dominant, and in two of eight donors the single most frequent clonotype came from this HLA-C-restricted group. In both this cohort and an independent cohort of a few hundred donors, the cumulative frequency of public TCR beta family members distinguished carriers of CMV infection plus the relevant HLA type.

Many counts were recorded for this clonotype. Its antigen target is currently unknown. No much larger clonotype is one base removed from it; base qualities were not supplied. TCRdb records Illumina HiSeq 1500 as the sequencer. TCRdb trimmed public reads at Q25 via fastp, called clones via MiXCR and kept in-frame beta chains. Rows merge per CDR3 protein into single entries with the most common DNA and genes. Recorded for this sample are about 310,000 distinct CDR3 sequences; under 20% of them occurred a single time. Jointly, the top ten make up approximately 12% of the sample. The germline V gene specifies WSHSY as CDR1 and SAAADI as CDR2. Measured from the cysteine to the phenylalanine, the CDR3 is 13 residues long. CDR3 DNA only is kept here, 39 bases in frame from base 1. The germline V and J ends show losses of 7 bases and 5 bases respectively, and no gene match explains 3 bases of the junction.

The rearrangement combines TRBV10-2 with TRBJ2-5, with 11 bases in between that match TRBD2. The sample comprised PBMCs. This TCR derives from a human donor in good health (CMV status not recorded). Some clones in this sample may be carry-over from other donors' samples. The nucleotides are TGCGCCAGCATAGCGGGGGGGGAGGAGACCCAGTACTTC. Its translation is CASIAGGEETQYF.